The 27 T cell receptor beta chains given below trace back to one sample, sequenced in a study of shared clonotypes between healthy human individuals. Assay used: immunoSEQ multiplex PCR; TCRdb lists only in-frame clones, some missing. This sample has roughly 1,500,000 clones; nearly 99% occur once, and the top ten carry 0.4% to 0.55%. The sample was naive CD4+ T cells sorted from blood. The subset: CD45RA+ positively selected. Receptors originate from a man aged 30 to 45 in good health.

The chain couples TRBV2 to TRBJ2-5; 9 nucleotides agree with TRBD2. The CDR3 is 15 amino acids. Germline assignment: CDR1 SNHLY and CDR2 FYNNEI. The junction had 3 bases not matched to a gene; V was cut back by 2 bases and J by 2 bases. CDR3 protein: CASSELLAGQETQYF. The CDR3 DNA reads TGTGCCAGCAGTGAACTCCTAGCGGGACAAGAGACCCAGTACTTC.

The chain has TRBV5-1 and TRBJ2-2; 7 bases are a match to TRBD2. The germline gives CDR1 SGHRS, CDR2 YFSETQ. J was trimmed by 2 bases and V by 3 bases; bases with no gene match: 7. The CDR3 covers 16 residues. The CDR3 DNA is TGCGCCAGCAGCTGGGAGGTAGCGGGTAACACCGGGGAGCTGTTTTTT. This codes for CASSWEVAGNTGELFF.

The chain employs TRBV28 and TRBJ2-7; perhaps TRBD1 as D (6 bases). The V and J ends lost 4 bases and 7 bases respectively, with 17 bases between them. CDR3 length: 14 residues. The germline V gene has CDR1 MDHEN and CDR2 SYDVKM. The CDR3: CASSSSPGAGEQYF. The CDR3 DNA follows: TGTGCCAGCAGTTCATCTCCAGGGGCCGGGGAGCAGTACTTC.

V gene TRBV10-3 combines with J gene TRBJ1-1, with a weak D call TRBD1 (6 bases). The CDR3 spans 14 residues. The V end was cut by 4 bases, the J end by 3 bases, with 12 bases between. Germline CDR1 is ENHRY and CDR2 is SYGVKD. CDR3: CAISGSGAYTEAFF. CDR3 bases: TGTGCCATCAGTGGTTCAGGGGCCTACACTGAAGCTTTCTTT.

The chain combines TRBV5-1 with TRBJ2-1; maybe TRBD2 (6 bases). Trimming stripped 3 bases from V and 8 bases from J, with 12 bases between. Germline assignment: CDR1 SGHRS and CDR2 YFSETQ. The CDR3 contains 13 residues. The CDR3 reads CASSSSRRDEQFF. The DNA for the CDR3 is TGCGCCAGCAGCTCATCCCGGAGGGATGAGCAGTTCTTC.

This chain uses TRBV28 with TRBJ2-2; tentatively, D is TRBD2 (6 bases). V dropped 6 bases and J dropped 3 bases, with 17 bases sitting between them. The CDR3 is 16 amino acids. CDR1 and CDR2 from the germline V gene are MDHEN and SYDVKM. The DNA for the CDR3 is TGTGCCAGCAGGGATCCGGGACTTCTTTACACCGGGGAGCTGTTTTTT. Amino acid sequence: CASRDPGLLYTGELFF.

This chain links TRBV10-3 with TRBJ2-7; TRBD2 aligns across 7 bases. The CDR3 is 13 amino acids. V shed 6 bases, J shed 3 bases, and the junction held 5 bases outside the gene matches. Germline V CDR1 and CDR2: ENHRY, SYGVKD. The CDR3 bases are TGTGCCATCAGCCGGGACTATGGCTACGAGCAGTACTTC. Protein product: CAISRDYGYEQYF.

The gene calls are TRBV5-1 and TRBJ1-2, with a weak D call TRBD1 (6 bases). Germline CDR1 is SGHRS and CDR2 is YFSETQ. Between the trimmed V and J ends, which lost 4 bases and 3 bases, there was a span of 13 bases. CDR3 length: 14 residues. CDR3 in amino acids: CASSEGGPDYGYTF. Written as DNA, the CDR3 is TGCGCCAGCAGCGAAGGGGGTCCGGACTATGGCTACACCTTC.

The CDR3 coding sequence is TGTGCCAGCAGTCGACGAGCGGGACCCATGGAAAGCAATCAGCCCCAGCATTTT. Encoded protein: CASSRRAGPMESNQPQHF. The chain links TRBV27 to TRBJ1-5; D might be TRBD1 (5 bases). V was pared by 5 bases and J by 1 base, with 21 bases between. Germline assignment: CDR1 MNHEY and CDR2 SMNVEV (reference sequence). This CDR3 is built from 18 residues.

The CDR3 bases are TGTGCCAGCAGGTCTAGACTAGCGGCCGATACGCAGTATTTT. Its translation is CASRSRLAADTQYF. The chain carries TRBV28 and TRBJ2-3, with 9 bases that match TRBD2. The length of the CDR3 is 14 residues. Per germline, CDR1 MDHEN and CDR2 SYDVKM. V trimming: 6 bases; J trimming: 6 bases; junction bases outside the gene matches: 7.

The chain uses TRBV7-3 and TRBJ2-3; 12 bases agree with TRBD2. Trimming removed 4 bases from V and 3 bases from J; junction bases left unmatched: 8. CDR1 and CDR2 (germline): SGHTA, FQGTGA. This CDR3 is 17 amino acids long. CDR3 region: CASSSNRLAGATDTQYF. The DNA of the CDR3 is TGTGCCAGCAGCTCAAACCGACTAGCGGGAGCAACAGATACGCAGTATTTT.

The CDR3 reads CASRSLGGGNEQFF. CDR3 bases: TGTGCCAGCAGGTCACTCGGGGGAGGAAATGAGCAGTTCTTC. The chain has TRBV6-5 and TRBJ2-1; the D gene is possibly TRBD2 (6 bases). Germline loops: CDR1 MNHEY, CDR2 SVGAGI. This CDR3 is built from 14 residues. V shed 6 bases and J shed 7 bases, with 16 bases lying between them.

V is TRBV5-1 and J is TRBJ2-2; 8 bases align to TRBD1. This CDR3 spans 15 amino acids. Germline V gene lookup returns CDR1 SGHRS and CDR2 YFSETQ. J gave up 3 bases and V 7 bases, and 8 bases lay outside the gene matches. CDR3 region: CASGRGQGDTGELFF. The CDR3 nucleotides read TGCGCCAGCGGCAGAGGACAGGGTGACACCGGGGAGCTGTTTTTT.

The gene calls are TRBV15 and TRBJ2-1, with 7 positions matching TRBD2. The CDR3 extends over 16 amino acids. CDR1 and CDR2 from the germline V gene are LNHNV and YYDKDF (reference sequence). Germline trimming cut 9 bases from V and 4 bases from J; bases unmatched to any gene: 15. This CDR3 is CATSRVAGPLYNEQFF. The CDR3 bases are TGTGCCACTTCCCGGGTAGCGGGTCCACTATACAATGAGCAGTTCTTC.

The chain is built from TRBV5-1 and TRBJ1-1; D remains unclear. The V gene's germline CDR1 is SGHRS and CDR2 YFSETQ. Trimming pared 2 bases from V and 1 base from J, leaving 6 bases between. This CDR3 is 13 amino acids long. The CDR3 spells CASSFAKNTEAFF. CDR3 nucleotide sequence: TGCGCCAGCAGCTTCGCCAAGAACACTGAAGCTTTCTTT.

CDR3 bases: TGTGCTAGTGGTTCCGGACTAGCGGGAGCCGATGAGCAGTTCTTC. Its protein product is CASGSGLAGADEQFF. This chain connects TRBV12-5 to TRBJ2-1; 13 bases line up with TRBD2. The V gene end was trimmed by 4 bases and the J gene end by 8 bases; junction bases not matched to a gene: 5. Germline CDR1 and CDR2: LGHNT and FRNRAP. The CDR3 contains 15 residues.

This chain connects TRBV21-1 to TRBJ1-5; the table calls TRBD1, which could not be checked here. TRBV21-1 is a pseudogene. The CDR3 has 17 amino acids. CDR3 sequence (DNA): TGTGCCAGCAGCAAAGTTAGGACAGGGAGGCGTGATCAGCCCCAGCATTTT. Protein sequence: CASSKVRTGRRDQPQHF.

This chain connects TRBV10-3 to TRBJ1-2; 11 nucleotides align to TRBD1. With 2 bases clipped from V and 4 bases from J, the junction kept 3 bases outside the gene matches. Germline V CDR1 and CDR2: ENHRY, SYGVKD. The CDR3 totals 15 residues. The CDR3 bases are TGTGCCATCAGTGAGCAGGACAGGGGGCTCTATGGCTACACCTTC. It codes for CAISEQDRGLYGYTF.

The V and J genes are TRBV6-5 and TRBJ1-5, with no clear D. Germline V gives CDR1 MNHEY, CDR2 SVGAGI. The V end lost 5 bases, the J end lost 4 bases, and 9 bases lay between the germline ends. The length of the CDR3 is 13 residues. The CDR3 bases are TGTGCCAGCAGTCCCTTATTTAATCAGCCCCAGCATTTT. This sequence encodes CASSPLFNQPQHF.

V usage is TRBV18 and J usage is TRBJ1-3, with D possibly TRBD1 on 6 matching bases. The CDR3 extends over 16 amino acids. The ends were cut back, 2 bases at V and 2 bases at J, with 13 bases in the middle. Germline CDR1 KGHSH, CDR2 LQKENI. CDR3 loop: CASSPKDSSTGNTIYF. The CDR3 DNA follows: TGTGCCAGCTCACCAAAGGACAGCTCAACTGGAAACACCATATATTTT.

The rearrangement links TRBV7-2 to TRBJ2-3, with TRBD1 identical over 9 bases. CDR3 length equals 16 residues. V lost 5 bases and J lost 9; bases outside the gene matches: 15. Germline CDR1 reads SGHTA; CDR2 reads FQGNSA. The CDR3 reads CASSQTRTQGARTQYF. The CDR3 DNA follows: TGTGCCAGCAGCCAAACACGAACACAGGGGGCGAGGACGCAGTATTTT.

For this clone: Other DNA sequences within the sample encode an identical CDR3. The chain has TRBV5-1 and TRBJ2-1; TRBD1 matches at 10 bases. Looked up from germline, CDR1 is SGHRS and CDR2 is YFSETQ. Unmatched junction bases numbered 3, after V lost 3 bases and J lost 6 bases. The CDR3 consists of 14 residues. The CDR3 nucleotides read TGCGCCAGCAGCTCAGGGACAGGGGTCAATGAGCAGTTCTTC. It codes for CASSSGTGVNEQFF.

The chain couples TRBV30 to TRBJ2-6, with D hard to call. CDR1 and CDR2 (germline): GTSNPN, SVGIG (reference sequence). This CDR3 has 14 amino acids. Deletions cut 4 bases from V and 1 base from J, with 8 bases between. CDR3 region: CAWTRRSGANVLTF. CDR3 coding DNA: TGTGCCTGGACACGCAGATCTGGGGCCAACGTCCTGACTTTC. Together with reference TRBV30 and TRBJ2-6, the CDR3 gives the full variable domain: SQTIHQWPATLVQPVGSPLSLECTVEGTSNPNLYWYRQAAGRGLQLLFYSVGIGQISSEVPQNLSASRPQDRQFILSSKKLLLSDSGFYLCAWTRRSGANVLTFGAGSRLTVL.

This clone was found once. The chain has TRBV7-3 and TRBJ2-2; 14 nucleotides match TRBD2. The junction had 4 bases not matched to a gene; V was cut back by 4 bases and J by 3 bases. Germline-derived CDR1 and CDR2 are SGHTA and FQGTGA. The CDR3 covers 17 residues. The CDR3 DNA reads TGTGCCAGCAGCTCGGGACTAGCGGGAGAGGACACCGGGGAGCTGTTTTTT. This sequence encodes CASSSGLAGEDTGELFF.

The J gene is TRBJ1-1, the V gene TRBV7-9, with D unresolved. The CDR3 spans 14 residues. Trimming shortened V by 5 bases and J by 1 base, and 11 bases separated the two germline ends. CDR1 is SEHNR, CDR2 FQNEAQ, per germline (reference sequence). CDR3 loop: CASSRHTANTEAFF. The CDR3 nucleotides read TGTGCCAGCAGCCGCCACACAGCGAACACTGAAGCTTTCTTT. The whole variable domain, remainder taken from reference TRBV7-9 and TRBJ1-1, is DTGVSQNPRHKITKRGQNVTFRCDPISEHNRLYWYRQTLGQGPEFLTYFQNEAQLEKSRLLSDRFSAERPKGSFSTLEIQRTEQGDSAMYLCASSRHTANTEAFFGQGTRLTVV.

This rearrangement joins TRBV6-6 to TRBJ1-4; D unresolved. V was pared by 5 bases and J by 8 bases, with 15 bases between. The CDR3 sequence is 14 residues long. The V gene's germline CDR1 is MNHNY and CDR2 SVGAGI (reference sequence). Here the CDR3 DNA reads TGTGCCAGCAGTCTAAGGTGGGCGGAGGAAAAACTGTTTTTT. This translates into CASSLRWAEEKLFF.

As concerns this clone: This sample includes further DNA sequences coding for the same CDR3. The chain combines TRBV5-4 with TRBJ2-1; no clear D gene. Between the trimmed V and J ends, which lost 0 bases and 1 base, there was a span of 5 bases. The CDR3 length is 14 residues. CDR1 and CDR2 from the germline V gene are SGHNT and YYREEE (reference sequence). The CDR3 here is CASSLAGSYNEQFF. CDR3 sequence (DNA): TGTGCCAGCAGCTTGGCAGGTTCCTACAATGAGCAGTTCTTC.